Listed below are T cell receptor beta chains from one sample, sequenced in a study of response to subunit inactivated influenza vaccine. Using its own MiXCR run on the RT-PCR reads, TCRdb lists one record per CDR3 protein. This sample yields some 800,000 distinct CDR3 sequences, of which 21% are seen a single time; about a tenth belongs to the top ten. The material sequenced was PBMCs from blood, taken about 5 days after vaccination. These receptors were collected from a man over 45 who received an inactivated influenza vaccine. Both conserved end residues are part of each CDR3. D genes are given only for firm matches. Only some rows state a clone size, as once, few, many or a class for expanded clones.

V: TRBV14; D: TRBD2; J: TRBJ2-3; size: NA; CDR3: CASSRHSGGRTDTQYF; DNA: TGTGCCAGCAGCCGACATAGCGGGGGACGGACAGATACGCAGTATTTT
V: TRBV20-1; D: TRBD1; J: TRBJ2-7; size: NA; CDR3: CSATSGTVYEQYF; DNA: TGCAGTGCTACATCCGGGACAGTTTACGAGCAGTACTTC
V: TRBV20-1; D: TRBD2; J: TRBJ2-3; size: many; CDR3: CSARTPQRGVRDTQYF; DNA: TGCAGTGCTAGAACGCCCCAGCGGGGGGTTAGGGATACGCAGTATTTT
V: TRBV20-1; D: NA; J: TRBJ2-7; size: few; CDR3: CSARDFQETYEQYF; DNA: TGCAGTGCTAGAGATTTCCAGGAGACCTACGAGCAGTACTTC
V: TRBV20-1; D: NA; J: TRBJ1-5; size: NA; CDR3: CSARDEGGFQPQHF; DNA: TGCAGTGCTAGAGATGAGGGGGGGTTTCAGCCCCAGCATTTT
V: TRBV27; D: NA; J: TRBJ2-1; size: NA; CDR3: CASSPTPAPLDEQFF; DNA: TGTGCCAGCAGCCCGACCCCGGCCCCCTTGGATGAGCAGTTCTTC
V: TRBV4-3; D: TRBD2; J: TRBJ2-3; size: NA; CDR3: CASSQGGLADYSDTQYF; DNA: TGCGCCAGCAGCCAGGGGGGACTAGCGGACTACTCAGATACGCAGTATTTT
V: TRBV20-1; D: TRBD1; J: TRBJ2-1; size: few; CDR3: CSAASRDRGRDEQFF; DNA: TGCAGTGCCGCGTCCCGGGACAGGGGGCGGGATGAGCAGTTCTTC
V: TRBV6-1; D: NA; J: TRBJ1-2; size: many; CDR3: CASSFTGNNYGYTF; DNA: TGTGCCAGCAGCTTCACAGGAAATAACTATGGCTACACCTTC
V: TRBV6-5; D: NA; J: TRBJ2-5; size: NA; CDR3: CASSYSMGGETQYF; DNA: TGTGCCAGCAGTTACTCCATGGGGGGTGAGACCCAGTACTTC
V: TRBV5-5; D: TRBD2; J: TRBJ2-3; size: NA; CDR3: CASSLVKRGGTDTQYF; DNA: TGTGCCAGCAGCTTGGTGAAGCGGGGGGGCACAGATACGCAGTATTTT
V: TRBV7-2; D: NA; J: TRBJ2-2; size: few; CDR3: CASSPRQPFANTGELFF; DNA: TGTGCCAGCAGCCCCCGACAGCCGTTCGCGAACACCGGGGAGCTGTTTTTT
V: TRBV4-2; D: TRBD2; J: TRBJ2-2; size: NA; CDR3: CASSQVLAGATGELFF; DNA: TGTGCCAGCAGCCAAGTTCTAGCGGGCGCCACCGGGGAGCTGTTTTTT
V: TRBV12-3/TRBV12-4; D: NA; J: TRBJ1-4; size: many; CDR3: CASSRQNEKLFF; DNA: TGTGCCAGCAGCCGCCAGAATGAAAAACTGTTTTTT
V: TRBV27; D: NA; J: TRBJ2-3; size: NA; CDR3: CASSHGEKDTQYF; DNA: TGTGCCAGCAGCCACGGGGAAAAAGATACGCAGTATTTT
V: TRBV30; D: TRBD1; J: TRBJ1-1; size: once; CDR3: CAWSVTGGRMGEAFF; DNA: TGTGCCTGGAGTGTGACAGGGGGTCGTATGGGTGAAGCTTTCTTT
V: TRBV20-1; D: NA; J: TRBJ1-1; size: few; CDR3: CSAPRQPNTEAFF; DNA: TGCAGTGCCCCGAGACAGCCGAACACTGAAGCTTTCTTT
V: TRBV5-1; D: NA; J: TRBJ2-1; size: many; CDR3: CASSPVVRVDEQFF; DNA: TGCGCCAGCAGTCCGGTGGTTCGGGTTGATGAGCAGTTCTTC
V: TRBV7-9; D: NA; J: TRBJ1-2; size: few; CDR3: CASSLDGLASGGYTF; DNA: TGTGCCAGCAGCTTAGATGGCCTTGCGTCGGGTGGCTACACCTTC
V: TRBV7-9; D: NA; J: TRBJ2-3; size: NA; CDR3: CASSSTVGGTDTQYF; DNA: TGTGCCAGCAGCTCGACAGTGGGGGGCACAGATACGCAGTATTTT
V: TRBV2; D: TRBD1; J: TRBJ1-4; size: few; CDR3: CASSQLGTGNEKLFF; DNA: TGTGCCAGCAGTCAGTTGGGGACAGGGAACGAAAAACTGTTTTTT
V: TRBV4-3; D: TRBD2; J: TRBJ2-2; size: NA; CDR3: CASSQGAGGDTGELFF; DNA: TGCGCCAGCAGCCAAGGAGCGGGAGGGGACACCGGGGAGCTGTTTTTT
V: TRBV7-2; D: TRBD1; J: TRBJ1-4; size: NA; CDR3: CASSLFRTGGNEKLFF; DNA: TGTGCCAGCAGCTTATTCAGGACAGGGGGTAATGAAAAACTGTTTTTT
V: TRBV7-2; D: TRBD2; J: TRBJ2-1; size: few; CDR3: CASSPTSGSYYEQFF; DNA: TGTGCCAGCAGCCCCACTAGCGGGAGTTATTATGAGCAGTTCTTC
V: TRBV29-1; D: NA; J: TRBJ2-3; size: NA; CDR3: CSVLGQYTDTQYF; DNA: TGCAGCGTTCTCGGGCAGTACACAGATACGCAGTATTTT
V: TRBV28; D: TRBD1; J: TRBJ2-4; size: NA; CDR3: CASSQWTGQNIQYF; DNA: TGTGCCAGCAGTCAATGGACAGGGCAAAACATTCAGTACTTC
V: TRBV28; D: TRBD1; J: TRBJ1-4; size: NA; CDR3: CASSSRQGAANEKLFF; DNA: TGTGCCAGCAGTTCCAGACAGGGGGCAGCTAATGAAAAACTGTTTTTT
V: TRBV24-1; D: NA; J: TRBJ2-2; size: NA; CDR3: CATSDFVTGELFF; DNA: TGTGCCACCAGTGATTTTGTCACCGGGGAGCTGTTTTTT
V: TRBV7-2; D: TRBD2; J: TRBJ2-1; size: NA; CDR3: CASSPVGEGHDEQFF; DNA: TGTGCCAGCAGCCCCGTTGGGGAGGGGCACGATGAGCAGTTCTTC
V: TRBV6-2/TRBV6-3; D: NA; J: TRBJ2-7; size: many; CDR3: CASRPASYEQYF; DNA: TGTGCCAGCAGGCCAGCTTCCTACGAGCAGTACTTC
V: TRBV28; D: TRBD1; J: TRBJ2-7; size: once; CDR3: CATETGTGSYEQYF; DNA: TGTGCCACCGAGACAGGGACGGGATCCTACGAGCAGTACTTC
V: TRBV5-5; D: NA; J: TRBJ2-7; size: NA; CDR3: CASSPRVGNSYEQYF; DNA: TGTGCCAGCAGCCCCCGGGTGGGGAACTCCTACGAGCAGTACTTC
V: TRBV20-1; D: TRBD2; J: TRBJ2-1; size: NA; CDR3: CSASSFGRGAYNEQFF; DNA: TGCAGTGCTAGTTCTTTCGGCCGGGGGGCCTACAATGAGCAGTTCTTC
V: TRBV7-9; D: NA; J: TRBJ2-2; size: NA; CDR3: CASEVGNTGELFF; DNA: TGTGCCAGCGAGGTGGGGAACACCGGGGAGCTGTTTTTT
V: TRBV7-8; D: NA; J: TRBJ2-2; size: few; CDR3: CASSLVTGSTGELFF; DNA: TGTGCCAGCAGCTTAGTTACGGGGTCCACCGGGGAGCTGTTTTTT
V: TRBV3-1; D: TRBD2; J: TRBJ2-7; size: many; CDR3: CASSRAGGPYEQYF; DNA: TGTGCCAGCAGCCGAGCGGGAGGGCCCTACGAGCAGTACTTC
V: TRBV6-2/TRBV6-3; D: NA; J: TRBJ2-7; size: few; CDR3: CASSYRVADSYEQYF; DNA: TGTGCCAGCAGTTACCGGGTAGCGGACTCCTACGAGCAGTACTTC
V: TRBV7-2; D: NA; J: TRBJ2-7; size: NA; CDR3: CASSSWGTTYEQYF; DNA: TGTGCCAGCAGTTCCTGGGGGACCACCTACGAGCAGTACTTC
V: TRBV12-3/TRBV12-4; D: NA; J: TRBJ2-2; size: few; CDR3: CASSLLGSGGELFF; DNA: TGTGCCAGCAGTCTCCTGGGGTCAGGCGGGGAGCTGTTTTTT
V: TRBV7-2; D: NA; J: TRBJ2-5; size: few; CDR3: CASSFSGKETQYF; DNA: TGTGCCAGCAGCTTTAGCGGAAAAGAGACCCAGTACTTC
V: TRBV11-2; D: NA; J: TRBJ2-1; size: NA; CDR3: CASSRVWEINNEQFF; DNA: TGTGCCAGCAGCCGCGTGTGGGAGATAAACAATGAGCAGTTCTTC
V: TRBV5-5; D: TRBD1; J: TRBJ2-2; size: few; CDR3: CASSPFGQGNTGELFF; DNA: TGTGCCAGCAGCCCCTTCGGACAGGGGAACACCGGGGAGCTGTTTTTT
V: TRBV7-9; D: NA; J: TRBJ1-3; size: NA; CDR3: CAHVREGSGNTIYF; DNA: TGTGCCCACGTTCGGGAAGGGTCTGGAAACACCATATATTTT
V: TRBV28; D: TRBD2; J: TRBJ2-5; size: NA; CDR3: CASNSGGAETQYF; DNA: TGTGCCAGCAATAGCGGGGGGGCAGAGACCCAGTACTTC
V: TRBV6-2/TRBV6-3; D: NA; J: TRBJ2-7; size: NA; CDR3: CASSQPYYEQYF; DNA: TGTGCCAGCAGCCAGCCCTACTACGAGCAGTACTTC
V: TRBV5-1; D: NA; J: TRBJ2-6; size: few; CDR3: CASSPRGVANVLTF; DNA: TGCGCCAGCAGCCCGCGTGGGGTGGCCAACGTCCTGACTTTC
V: TRBV29-1; D: NA; J: TRBJ2-7; size: NA; CDR3: CSVSRPGDYEQYF; DNA: TGCAGCGTTTCTCGTCCAGGGGACTACGAGCAGTACTTC
V: TRBV28; D: NA; J: TRBJ1-5; size: few; CDR3: CASIELGNQPQHF; DNA: TGTGCCAGCATAGAACTTGGCAATCAGCCCCAGCATTTT
V: TRBV3-1; D: TRBD1; J: TRBJ2-2; size: few; CDR3: CASSIQGASNTGELFF; DNA: TGTGCCAGCAGTATACAGGGGGCTTCGAACACCGGGGAGCTGTTTTTT
V: TRBV25-1; D: NA; J: TRBJ2-2; size: NA; CDR3: CASSDISSGGAGNTGELFF; DNA: TGTGCCAGCAGTGACATATCCTCGGGTGGGGCCGGGAACACCGGGGAGCTGTTTTTT
V: TRBV18; D: NA; J: TRBJ2-3; size: many; CDR3: CASSPGATDTQYF; DNA: TGTGCCAGCAGCCCCGGGGCCACAGATACGCAGTATTTT
V: TRBV6-5; D: NA; J: TRBJ2-1; size: NA; CDR3: CASSYGGGTYNEQFF; DNA: TGTGCCAGCAGTTACGGAGGGGGCACATACAATGAGCAGTTCTTC
V: TRBV12-3/TRBV12-4; D: NA; J: TRBJ1-2; size: NA; CDR3: CASSRQAGGYTF; DNA: TGTGCCAGCAGCCGACAGGCGGGTGGCTACACCTTC